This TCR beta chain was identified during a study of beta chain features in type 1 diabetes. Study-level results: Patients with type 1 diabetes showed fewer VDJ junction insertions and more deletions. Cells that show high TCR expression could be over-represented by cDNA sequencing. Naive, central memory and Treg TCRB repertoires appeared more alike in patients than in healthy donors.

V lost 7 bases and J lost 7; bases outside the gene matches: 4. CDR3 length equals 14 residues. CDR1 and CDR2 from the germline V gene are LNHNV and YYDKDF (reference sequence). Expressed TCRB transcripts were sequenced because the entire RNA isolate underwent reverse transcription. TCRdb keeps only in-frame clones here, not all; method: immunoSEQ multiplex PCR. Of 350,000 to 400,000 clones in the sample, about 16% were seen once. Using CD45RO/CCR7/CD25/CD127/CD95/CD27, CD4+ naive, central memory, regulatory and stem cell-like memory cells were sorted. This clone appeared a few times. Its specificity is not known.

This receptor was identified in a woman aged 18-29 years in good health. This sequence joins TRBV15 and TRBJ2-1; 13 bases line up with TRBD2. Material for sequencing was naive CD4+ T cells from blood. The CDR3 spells CATNGLAGVNEQFF. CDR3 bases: TGTGCCACCAACGGACTAGCGGGAGTTAATGAGCAGTTCTTC. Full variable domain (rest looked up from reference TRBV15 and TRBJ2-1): DAMVIQNPRYQVTQFGKPVTLSCSQTLNHNVMYWYQQKSSQAPKLLFHYYDKDFNNEADTPDNFQSRRPNTSFCFLDIRSPGLGDTAMYLCATNGLAGVNEQFFGPGTRLTVL.